This TCR beta chain was captured in a study of T cells in Graves' hyperthyroidism and ophthalmopathy. At least ten counts were recorded for this clonotype. It was RNA transcripts that yielded the amplified TCR beta CDR3 regions. The HTBI primer set drove a first-round RT-PCR of the TCR CDR3. One entry per CDR3 protein, called by TCRdb with MiXCR from the multiplex PCR reads. The sample has some 420,000 distinct CDR3 sequences; about 13% are singletons. The CDR3 is 14 residues long. Germline CDR1 reads DFQATT; CDR2 reads SNEGSKA (reference sequence). Trimming at V came to 1 base and at J to 9 bases, leaving 6 bases not matched to a gene.

The sequence derives from a woman aged 18-29 years with Graves' hyperthyroidism. The rearrangement joins TRBV20-1 to TRBJ2-1; 10 nucleotides match TRBD2. The sequenced sample was blood. The CDR3 bases are TGCAGTGCTAGAGGCCTAGCGGGAGTACGTGAGCAGTTCTTC. Translating gives CSARGLAGVREQFF.